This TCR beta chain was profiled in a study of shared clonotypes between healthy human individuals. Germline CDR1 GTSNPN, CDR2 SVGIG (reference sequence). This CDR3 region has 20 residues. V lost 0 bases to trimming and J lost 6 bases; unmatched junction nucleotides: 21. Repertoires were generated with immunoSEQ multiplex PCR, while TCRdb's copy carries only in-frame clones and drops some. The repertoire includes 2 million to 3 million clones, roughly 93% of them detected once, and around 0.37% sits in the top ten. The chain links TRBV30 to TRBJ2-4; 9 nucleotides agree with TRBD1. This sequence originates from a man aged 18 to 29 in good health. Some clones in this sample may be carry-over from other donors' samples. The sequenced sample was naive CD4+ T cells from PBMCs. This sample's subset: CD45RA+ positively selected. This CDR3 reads CAWSVRRTGDGVSAANIQYF. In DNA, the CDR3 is TGTGCCTGGAGTGTCCGAAGGACAGGGGATGGGGTTTCGGCGGCAAACATTCAGTACTTC.